These T cell receptor beta chains were read from a single sample in a study of blood T cell repertoires in COVID-19. Assay: immunoSEQ multiplex PCR; the TCRdb copy retains only in-frame clones and omits some. Found here are about 220,000 clones, 84% of them singletons; the top ten hold approximately 20%. What was sequenced was peripheral blood. All receptors come from a man under 40 with active or convalescent COVID-19. Both conserved end residues are part of each CDR3. The order of the fields is CDR3 DNA, CDR3 protein, clone size, D gene, J gene, V gene. The D gene is left open where the match is weak. Clone size appears in some rows only: once, few, many, or a class for an expanded clone.

TGTGCCAGCTCACCTGAAACAGGTTTGCGGCAGACCCAGTACTTC	CASSPETGLRQTQYF	NA	NA	TRBJ2-5	TRBV18
TGTGCCAGCAGTTACGAACGGGACAGTTGGGGTGAGCAGTACTTC	CASSYERDSWGEQYF	NA	TRBD1	TRBJ2-7	TRBV6-5
TGTGCCAGCAGCCTCACAGGGGACTATGGCTACACCTTC	CASSLTGDYGYTF	NA	TRBD1	TRBJ1-2	TRBV2
TGTGCCAGCAGTGAGGCTAGCGGGACCGGGGAGCTGTTTTTT	CASSEASGTGELFF	few	TRBD2	TRBJ2-2	TRBV6-4
TGTGCCAGCAGCGTTCAGACAGGGGCTAACTATGGCTACACCTTC	CASSVQTGANYGYTF	NA	TRBD1	TRBJ1-2	TRBV9
TGTGCCAGCAGTTTCCGGGACAGGTCTAATTCACCCCTCCACTTT	CASSFRDRSNSPLHF	once	TRBD1	TRBJ1-6	TRBV28
TGTGCCAGCAGTTACATAGGGGCCACCGGGGAGCTGTTTTTT	CASSYIGATGELFF	NA	NA	TRBJ2-2	TRBV6-2/TRBV6-3
TGTGCCAGCAGTGAGAGCAGGGGCCTTTGGACTGAAGCTTTCTTT	CASSESRGLWTEAFF	few	NA	TRBJ1-1	TRBV6-1
TGTGCCAGCAGCCTTTTATCTGGGGCCAACGTCCTGACTTTC	CASSLLSGANVLTF	NA	NA	TRBJ2-6	TRBV5-6
TGCGCCAGCAGCCACCGGGGGGGCGCGTTAGAGCAGTACTTC	CASSHRGGALEQYF	NA	TRBD2	TRBJ2-7	TRBV5-1
TGTGCCAGCAGCCAAGGGGGTTTAGACAGGGGCAACACTGAAGCTTTCTTT	CASSQGGLDRGNTEAFF	NA	TRBD1	TRBJ1-1	TRBV4-2
TGTGCCAGCTCACCAGGGACAGGCGGCGAGACCCAGTACTTC	CASSPGTGGETQYF	NA	TRBD1	TRBJ2-5	TRBV18
TGTGCCAGCAGCCAACTTCCCGGGACAGGGGCCTCCCTTAACTATGGCTACACCTTC	CASSQLPGTGASLNYGYTF	NA	TRBD1	TRBJ1-2	TRBV3-1/TRBV3-2
TGTGCCAGCGGGGCAGAGGCTAACTATGGCTACACCTTC	CASGAEANYGYTF	NA	NA	TRBJ1-2	TRBV7-2
TGTGCCAGCAGCGCCAACCCCCGAGGGTCGACAGATACGCAGTATTTT	CASSANPRGSTDTQYF	NA	NA	TRBJ2-3	TRBV7-2
TGTGCCAGCAGCCCCACCGACTCAAGCTCCTACAATGAGCAGTTCTTC	CASSPTDSSSYNEQFF	few	NA	TRBJ2-1	TRBV7-9
TGTGCCAGCAGTGAATTACGTGACAGGGGGAGAGCTTTCTTT	CASSELRDRGRAFF	NA	TRBD1	TRBJ1-1	TRBV2
TGTGCCACCAGCAGAGGACATTCCTACTCTGGAAACACCATATATTTT	CATSRGHSYSGNTIYF	NA	NA	TRBJ1-3	TRBV15